This T cell receptor (beta chain) was recovered during a study of ipilimumab plus nivolumab after autologous stem cell transplantation. On the study more broadly: The DLBCL cohort had primary refractory and relapsed disease, with 18-month progression-free survival of approximately 87% and 28%.

Checkpoint therapy with ipilimumab 1 mg/kg began 14 to 28 days after transplant. Through week 26, nivolumab 3 mg/kg IV was given weeks 1, 4, 7, 10, then biweekly. Assay: immunoSEQ multiplex PCR; the TCRdb copy retains only in-frame clones and omits some. The sample has tens of thousands of clones, about 83% seen once; the top ten hold 2% to 2.5%. With 9 bases removed from V and 6 bases from J, the gap between germline ends came to 9 bases. Germline lookup yields CDR1 SNHLY and CDR2 FYNNEI. There are 12 residues in the CDR3. The material was PBMCs, obtained in a trial of ipilimumab plus nivolumab as post-transplant consolidation. The rearrangement joins TRBV2 to TRBJ1-6; D gene unclear. This receptor was obtained from a male donor with diffuse large B-cell lymphoma. Written as DNA, the CDR3 is TGTGCCAGTAATTCCCTTAATTCACCCCTCCACTTT. The encoded protein is CASNSLNSPLHF.